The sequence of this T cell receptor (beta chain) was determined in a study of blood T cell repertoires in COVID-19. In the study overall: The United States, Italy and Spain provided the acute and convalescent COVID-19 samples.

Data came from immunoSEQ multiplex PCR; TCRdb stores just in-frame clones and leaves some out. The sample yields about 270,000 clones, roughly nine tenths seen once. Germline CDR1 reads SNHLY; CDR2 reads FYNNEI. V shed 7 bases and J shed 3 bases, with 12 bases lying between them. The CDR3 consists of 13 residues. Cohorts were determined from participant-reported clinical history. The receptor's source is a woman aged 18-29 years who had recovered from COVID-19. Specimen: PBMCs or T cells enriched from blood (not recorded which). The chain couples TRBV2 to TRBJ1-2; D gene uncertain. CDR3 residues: CASISREDYGYTF. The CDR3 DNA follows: TGTGCCAGCATTAGTCGGGAGGACTATGGCTACACCTTC.